These 8 T cell receptor beta chains were sequenced from one sample in a study of blood T cells in healthy people across ages (dated by TCRdb to about 2015). The library was prepared using 5' RACE. This sample was sequenced with an Illumina HiSeq 2500. A second roughly 6 to 11 cycle PCR used a sample-barcoded 5' primer and a J-beta primer mix. TCRdb reprocessed the public reads (quality trimming at Q25 with fastp, clone calling with MiXCR) and kept in-frame beta chains. Duplicate CDR3 protein sequences are folded into a single record with the most common DNA and genes. In all, the sample holds 450,000 to 700,000 distinct CDR3 sequences, and 25% to 30% of those were seen once. Approximately 17% of the sample is held by the ten biggest clonotypes. Sequenced: blood. The origin of the receptors is a woman between 70 and 85 years old in good health.

V and J are TRBV7-9 and TRBJ2-5; D assignment may be TRBD1 or TRBD2 (6 bases each). Judging by the DNA end, TRBJ2-1 fits better; the J call may be wrong. This CDR3 has 11 residues. Germline V gene data show CDR1 as SEHNR and CDR2 as FQNEAQ (reference sequence). In DNA form, the CDR3 reads TGTGCCAGCAGGGGGGGCTATGAGCAGTTCTTC. Translation: CASRGGYEQFF.

This clonotype was seen a handful of times. This sequence joins TRBV11-2 and TRBJ2-3; 10 nucleotides align to TRBD1. Germline lookup yields CDR1 SGHAT and CDR2 FQNNGV. With 7 bases clipped from V and 6 bases from J, the junction kept 13 bases outside the gene matches. The CDR3 has 16 amino acids. The CDR3 DNA reads as TGTGCCAGCACCAAGGGGGACAGGGGAGGATACGATACGCAGTATTTT. Translated: CASTKGDRGGYDTQYF.

The CDR3 DNA sequence: TGTGCCAGCAGCAAAAAATGGAAGGGGGACCACCTCCCCGAGACCCAGTACTTC. Translated: CASSKKWKGDHLPETQYF. The chain joins TRBV21-1 to TRBJ2-5; the table's D call TRBD1 went unverified against the DNA. TRBV21-1 is a recognized pseudogene. The CDR3 spans 18 residues.

This clonotype was counted between two and nine times. The rearrangement joins TRBV7-8 to TRBJ2-2; TRBD2 matches at 8 bases. This CDR3 contains 15 residues. Unmatched junction bases numbered 10, after V lost 6 bases and J lost 7 bases. Germline V gene data show CDR1 as SGHVS and CDR2 as FQNEAQ. The CDR3 loop is CASRTVAGKGGELFF. The DNA for the CDR3 is TGTGCCAGCAGGACGGTAGCGGGGAAGGGCGGGGAGCTGTTTTTT.

This clonotype appeared a few times. The gene calls are TRBV7-2 and TRBJ2-5, with D perhaps matching TRBD1 or TRBD2 (5 bases each). Trimming left V 2 bases short and J 5 bases short, with 12 bases between. Germline CDR1 SGHTA, CDR2 FQGNSA. This CDR3 is built from 14 residues. The CDR3 loop is CASSLKPREETQYF. The CDR3 bases are TGTGCCAGCAGCTTAAAGCCCAGGGAGGAGACCCAGTACTTC.

The CDR3 DNA reads as TGTGCCAGCAGGTCGCTGGGGACGGGTAATGAAAAACTGTTTTTT. This codes for CASRSLGTGNEKLFF. The rearrangement uses TRBV7-9 and TRBJ1-4; TRBD1 might be the D (5 bases). The germline V gene has CDR1 SEHNR and CDR2 FQNEAQ (reference sequence). This CDR3 is 15 amino acids long. The ends were cut back, 6 bases at V and 4 bases at J, with 15 bases in the middle.

This clonotype was counted between two and nine times. The rearrangement uses TRBV4-3 and TRBJ2-5; 9 positions match TRBD2. With 1 base clipped from V and 3 bases from J, the junction kept 6 bases outside the gene matches. Germline V gene lookup returns CDR1 LGHNA and CDR2 YSLEER. The length of the CDR3 is 16 residues. This CDR3 reads CASSQGWASGEETQYF. Here the CDR3 DNA reads TGCGCCAGCAGCCAAGGGTGGGCTAGCGGGGAAGAGACCCAGTACTTC.

V is TRBV24-1 and J is TRBJ2-5; D could derive from TRBD1 or TRBD2 (5 bases each). The CDR3 consists of 13 residues. Trimming removed 10 bases from V and 4 bases from J, with 15 bases in between. Germline values: CDR1 KGHDR, CDR2 SFDVKD. The CDR3 loop reads CATQLDSGETQYF. The CDR3 nucleotides are TGTGCCACTCAACTCGACAGCGGAGAGACCCAGTACTTC.